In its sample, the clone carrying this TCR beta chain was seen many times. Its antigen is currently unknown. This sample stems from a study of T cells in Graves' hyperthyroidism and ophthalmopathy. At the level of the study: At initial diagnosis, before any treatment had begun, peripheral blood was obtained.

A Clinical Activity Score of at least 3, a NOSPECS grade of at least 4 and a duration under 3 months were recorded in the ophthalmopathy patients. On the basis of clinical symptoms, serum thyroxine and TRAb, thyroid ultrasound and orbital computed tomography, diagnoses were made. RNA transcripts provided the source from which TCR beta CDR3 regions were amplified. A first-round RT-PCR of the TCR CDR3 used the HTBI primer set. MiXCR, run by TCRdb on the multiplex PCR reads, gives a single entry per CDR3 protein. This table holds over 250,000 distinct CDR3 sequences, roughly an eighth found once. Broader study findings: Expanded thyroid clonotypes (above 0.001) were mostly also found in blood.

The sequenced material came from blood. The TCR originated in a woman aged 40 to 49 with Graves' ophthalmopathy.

CDR3 in DNA: TGTGCCAGCAGCGAAATCGGAGTGTTGGGCAATCAGCCCCAGCATTTT. Its protein is CASSEIGVLGNQPQHF. The V call is TRBV9, the J call TRBJ1-5, with D unresolved. V was cut by 3 bases and J by 2 bases, with 15 bases left in between. Germline loops: CDR1 SGDLS, CDR2 YYNGEE. The CDR3 contains 16 residues.